This T cell receptor (beta chain) was captured in a study of Ad26.COV2.S vaccination and SARS-CoV-2 variants. This clone was observed once. Noted treatment: 15 to 20 received Ad26.COV2.S at low or high dose, single or two shots; about 5 received placebo; per-sample allocation not given. Vaccine and placebo recipients were sampled on day 63 after the first injection. A Boston donor was an adult aged 18-55 years. Germline V gene sequence: CDR1 SEHNR, CDR2 FQNEAQ (reference sequence). Deletions cut 2 bases from V and 5 bases from J, with 18 bases between. The CDR3 consists of 16 residues. Clones were sequenced by immunoSEQ multiplex PCR, and TCRdb holds only the in-frame ones, with some missing. The sample carries some 330,000 clones, roughly 88% recorded once.

The sequence derives from a person between 18 and 65 years old who received the Ad26.COV2.S COVID-19 vaccine or a placebo. The chain joins TRBV7-9 to TRBJ1-1; D remains unclear. Here the sequenced sample was peripheral blood, taken in a trial of Ad26.COV2.S vaccine versus placebo. This CDR3 reads CASSLPIKHIFTEAFF. The CDR3 DNA sequence: TGTGCCAGCAGCTTACCCATAAAGCACATTTTTACTGAAGCTTTCTTT.